Detailed here is one T cell receptor (beta chain). The germline V and J ends were trimmed by 1 base and 3 bases, with 13 bases remaining between them. CDR3 length equals 15 residues. Per the germline V gene, CDR1 is MDHEN and CDR2 is SYDVKM. In the PCR, 60 Vbeta and 13 Jbeta primers were used. The method was immunoSEQ multiplex PCR; TCRdb's version includes in-frame clones alone and lacks a portion of them. The data show just over 150,000 clones, with roughly 80% seen just once and around 1.9% held by the top ten. These data belong to a study of cytomegalovirus exposure and HLA in healthy donors. The sample was PBMCs. This chain links TRBV28 with TRBJ2-7; D perhaps matches TRBD1 (6 bases). This receptor was identified in a young man in good health and CMV-seronegative. DNA of the CDR3: TGTGCCAGCAGTTTATTGGCAGGGGCCCTCTACGAGCAGTACTTC. It codes for CASSLLAGALYEQYF.